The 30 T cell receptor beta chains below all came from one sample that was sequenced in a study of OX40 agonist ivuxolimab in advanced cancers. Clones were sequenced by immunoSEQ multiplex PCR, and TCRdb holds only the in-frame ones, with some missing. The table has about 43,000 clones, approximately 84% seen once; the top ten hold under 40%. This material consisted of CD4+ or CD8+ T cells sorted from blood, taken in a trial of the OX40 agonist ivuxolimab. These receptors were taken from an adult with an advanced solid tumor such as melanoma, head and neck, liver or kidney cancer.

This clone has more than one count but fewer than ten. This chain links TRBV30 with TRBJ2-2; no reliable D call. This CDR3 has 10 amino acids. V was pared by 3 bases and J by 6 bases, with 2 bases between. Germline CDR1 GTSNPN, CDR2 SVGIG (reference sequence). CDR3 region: CAWSSGELFF. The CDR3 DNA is TGTGCCTGGAGCTCCGGGGAGCTGTTTTTT. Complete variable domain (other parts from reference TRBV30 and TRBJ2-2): SQTIHQWPATLVQPVGSPLSLECTVEGTSNPNLYWYRQAAGRGLQLLFYSVGIGQISSEVPQNLSASRPQDRQFILSSKKLLLSDSGFYLCAWSSGELFFGEGSRLTVL.

This CDR3 reads CASSLWGASNQPQHF. As DNA, the CDR3 is TGTGCCAGCAGTTTATGGGGGGCTAGCAATCAGCCCCAGCATTTT. This chain uses TRBV13 with TRBJ1-5; possibly TRBD1 for D (6 bases). This CDR3 has 15 residues. The ends were cut back, 6 bases at V and 0 bases at J, with 12 bases in the middle. Germline V gene sequence: CDR1 PRHDT, CDR2 FYEKMQ (reference sequence). The full variable domain, with the rest looked up from reference TRBV13 and TRBJ1-5, is AAGVIQSPRHLIKEKRETATLKCYPIPRHDTVYWYQQGPGQDPQFLISFYEKMQSDKGSIPDRFSAQQFSDYHSELNMSSLELGDSALYFCASSLWGASNQPQHFGDGTRLSIL.

CDR3 region: CAISGTVQNTEAFF. The CDR3 DNA reads TGTGCCATCAGTGGGACAGTACAGAACACTGAAGCTTTCTTT. The chain is built from TRBV10-3 and TRBJ1-1; tentative D call: TRBD1 (6 bases). Trimming cost V 4 bases and J 1 base, with 10 bases left between them. CDR3 size: 14 residues. Germline V gives CDR1 ENHRY, CDR2 SYGVKD.

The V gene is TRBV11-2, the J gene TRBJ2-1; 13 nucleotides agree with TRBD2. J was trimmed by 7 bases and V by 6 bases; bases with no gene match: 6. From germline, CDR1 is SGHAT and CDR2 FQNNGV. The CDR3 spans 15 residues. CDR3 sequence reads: CASRGTSGGANEQFF. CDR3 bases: TGTGCCAGCAGGGGAACTAGCGGGGGGGCGAATGAGCAGTTCTTC.

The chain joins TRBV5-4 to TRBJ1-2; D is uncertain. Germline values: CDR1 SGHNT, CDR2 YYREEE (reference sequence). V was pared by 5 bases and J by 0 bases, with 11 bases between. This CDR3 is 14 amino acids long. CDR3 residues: CASRRTGSNYGYTF. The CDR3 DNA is TGTGCCAGCAGAAGGACCGGATCTAACTATGGCTACACCTTC.

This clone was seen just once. CDR3 amino acids: CSARTTDTQYF. The CDR3 DNA reads TGCAGTGCTAGAACTACAGATACGCAGTATTTT. The chain links TRBV20-1 to TRBJ2-3, with D unclear. The CDR3 length is 11 residues. V was pared by 2 bases and J by 3 bases, with 3 bases between. From germline, CDR1 is DFQATT and CDR2 SNEGSKA (reference sequence).

The CDR3 nucleotides are TGTGCCAGCTCACCACCGGGCCTCCAAGAGACCCAGTACTTC. This translates into CASSPPGLQETQYF. The V and J genes are TRBV18 and TRBJ2-5; no definite D call. From germline, CDR1 is KGHSH and CDR2 LQKENI. The CDR3 runs 14 residues. Trimming stripped 0 bases from V and 1 base from J, with 6 bases between.

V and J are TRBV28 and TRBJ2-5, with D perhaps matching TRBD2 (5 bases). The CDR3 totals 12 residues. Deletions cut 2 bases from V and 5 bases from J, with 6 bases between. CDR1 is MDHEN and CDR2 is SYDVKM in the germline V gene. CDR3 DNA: TGTGCCAGCAGTTTACGGAGGGAGACCCAGTACTTC. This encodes CASSLRRETQYF. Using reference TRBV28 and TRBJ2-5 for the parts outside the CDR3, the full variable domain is DVKVTQSSRYLVKRTGEKVFLECVQDMDHENMFWYRQDPGLGLRLIYFSYDVKMKEKGDIPEGYSVSREKKERFSLILESASTNQTSMYLCASSLRRETQYFGPGTRLLVL.

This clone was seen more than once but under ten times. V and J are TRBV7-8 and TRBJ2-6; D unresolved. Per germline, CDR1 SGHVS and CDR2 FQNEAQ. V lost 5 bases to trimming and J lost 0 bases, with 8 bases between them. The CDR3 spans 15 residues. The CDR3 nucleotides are TGTGCCAGCAGCCTTTCCAGCTCTGGGGCCAACGTCCTGACTTTC. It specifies CASSLSSSGANVLTF.

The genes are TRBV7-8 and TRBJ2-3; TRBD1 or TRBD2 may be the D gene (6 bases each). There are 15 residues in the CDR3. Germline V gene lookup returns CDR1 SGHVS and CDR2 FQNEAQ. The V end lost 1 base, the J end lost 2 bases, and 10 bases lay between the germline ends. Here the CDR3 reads CASSLEGGNTDTQYF. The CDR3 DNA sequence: TGTGCCAGCAGCTTAGAGGGGGGTAACACAGATACGCAGTATTTT. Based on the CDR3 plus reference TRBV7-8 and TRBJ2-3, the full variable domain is GAGVSQSPRYKVAKRGQDVALRCDPISGHVSLFWYQQALGQGPEFLTYFQNEAQLDKSGLPSDRFFAERPEGSVSTLKIQRTQQEDSAVYLCASSLEGGNTDTQYFGPGTRLTVL.

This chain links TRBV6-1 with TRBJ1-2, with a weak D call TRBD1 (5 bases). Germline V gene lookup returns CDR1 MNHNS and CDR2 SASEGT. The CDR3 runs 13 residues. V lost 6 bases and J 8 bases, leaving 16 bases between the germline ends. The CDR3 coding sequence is TGTGCCAGCAGAAGCACTGGACATAAGGGCTACACCTTC. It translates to CASRSTGHKGYTF.

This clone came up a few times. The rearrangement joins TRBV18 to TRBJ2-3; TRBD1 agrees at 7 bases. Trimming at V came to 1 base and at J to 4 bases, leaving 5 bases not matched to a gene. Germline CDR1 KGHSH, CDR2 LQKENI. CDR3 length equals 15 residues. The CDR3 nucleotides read TGTGCCAGCTCACCACAGGGGGCCCCGGCAGATACGCAGTATTTT. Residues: CASSPQGAPADTQYF.

DNA for the CDR3: TGTGCCAGCAGTAGTTCCACGGTAGCCAAAAACATTCAGTACTTC. It specifies CASSSSTVAKNIQYF. This sequence joins TRBV6-1 and TRBJ2-4; D gene ambiguous. The germline gives CDR1 MNHNS, CDR2 SASEGT. The CDR3 spans 15 residues. V was shortened by 5 bases and J by 0 bases, with 11 bases between the two germline ends.

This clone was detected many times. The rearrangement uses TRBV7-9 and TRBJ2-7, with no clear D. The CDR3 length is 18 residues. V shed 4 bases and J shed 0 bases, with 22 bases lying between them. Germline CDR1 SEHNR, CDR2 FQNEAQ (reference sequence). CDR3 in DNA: TGTGCCAGCAGCTCAGTTCGCTTGGGAATGGGAAGCTCCTACGAGCAGTACTTC. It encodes CASSSVRLGMGSSYEQYF.

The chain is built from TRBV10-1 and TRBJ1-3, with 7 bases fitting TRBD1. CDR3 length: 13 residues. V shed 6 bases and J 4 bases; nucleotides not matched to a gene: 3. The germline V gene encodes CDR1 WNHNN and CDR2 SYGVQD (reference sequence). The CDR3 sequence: CASSAGQGNTIYF. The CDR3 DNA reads TGCGCCAGCAGCGCGGGACAGGGAAACACCATATATTTT.

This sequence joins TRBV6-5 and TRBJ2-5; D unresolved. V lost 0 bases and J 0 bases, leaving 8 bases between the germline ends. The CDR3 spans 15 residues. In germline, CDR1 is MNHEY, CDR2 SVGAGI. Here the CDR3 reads CASSYSPRYQETQYF. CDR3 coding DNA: TGTGCCAGCAGTTACTCCCCGCGGTACCAAGAGACCCAGTACTTC.

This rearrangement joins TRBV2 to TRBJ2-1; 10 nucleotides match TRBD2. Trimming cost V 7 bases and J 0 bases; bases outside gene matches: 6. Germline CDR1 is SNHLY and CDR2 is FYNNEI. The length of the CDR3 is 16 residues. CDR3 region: CASMLAGEHSYNEQFF. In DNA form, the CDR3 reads TGTGCCAGCATGCTAGCGGGGGAGCACTCCTACAATGAGCAGTTCTTC.

The CDR3 spells CAWSVGRGAYEQYF. DNA for the CDR3: TGTGCCTGGAGTGTAGGTCGGGGCGCCTACGAGCAGTACTTC. The genes are TRBV30 and TRBJ2-7; D possibly uses TRBD1 or TRBD2 (5 bases each). The V gene lost 0 bases and the J gene lost 2 bases, with 11 bases spanning the gap. Per the germline V gene, CDR1 is GTSNPN and CDR2 is SVGIG (reference sequence). The length of the CDR3 is 14 residues.

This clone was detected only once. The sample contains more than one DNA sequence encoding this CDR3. In DNA form, the CDR3 reads TGCGCCAGCAGCTCCTCGGGCGGACCCTACGAGCAGTACTTC. It is translated as CASSSSGGPYEQYF. The chain carries TRBV5-1 and TRBJ2-7; the D is unclear. The CDR3 length is 14 residues. The germline V gene has CDR1 SGHRS and CDR2 YFSETQ. Trimming took off 3 bases at V and 2 bases at J, with 12 bases between the two ends. Variable domain in full (rest from reference TRBV5-1 and TRBJ2-7): KAGVTQTPRYLIKTRGQQVTLSCSPISGHRSVSWYQQTPGQGLQFLFEYFSETQRNKGNFPGRFSGRQFSNSRSEMNVSTLELGDSALYLCASSSSGGPYEQYFGPGTRLTVT.

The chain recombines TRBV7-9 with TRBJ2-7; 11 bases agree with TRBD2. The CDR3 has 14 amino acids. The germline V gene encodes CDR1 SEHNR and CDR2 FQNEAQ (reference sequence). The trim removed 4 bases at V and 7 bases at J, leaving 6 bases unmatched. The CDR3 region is CASSSSGRNQEQYF. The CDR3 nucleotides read TGTGCCAGCAGCTCTAGCGGGAGGAACCAAGAGCAGTACTTC. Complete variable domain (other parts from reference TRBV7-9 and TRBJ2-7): DTGVSQNPRHKITKRGQNVTFRCDPISEHNRLYWYRQTLGQGPEFLTYFQNEAQLEKSRLLSDRFSAERPKGSFSTLEIQRTEQGDSAMYLCASSSSGRNQEQYFGPGTRLTVT.

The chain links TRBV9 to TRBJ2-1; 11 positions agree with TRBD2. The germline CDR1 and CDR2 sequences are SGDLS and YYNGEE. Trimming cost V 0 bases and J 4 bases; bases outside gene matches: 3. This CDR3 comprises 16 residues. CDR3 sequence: CASSVGGTSGYNEQFF. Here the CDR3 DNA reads TGTGCCAGCAGCGTAGGAGGGACTAGCGGATACAATGAGCAGTTCTTC.

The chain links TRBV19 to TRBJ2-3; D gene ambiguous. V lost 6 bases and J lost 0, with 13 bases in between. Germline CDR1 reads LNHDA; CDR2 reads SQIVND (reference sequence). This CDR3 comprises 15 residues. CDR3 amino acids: CASSMLLPSTDTQYF. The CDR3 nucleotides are TGTGCCAGTAGCATGCTACTCCCAAGCACAGATACGCAGTATTTT.

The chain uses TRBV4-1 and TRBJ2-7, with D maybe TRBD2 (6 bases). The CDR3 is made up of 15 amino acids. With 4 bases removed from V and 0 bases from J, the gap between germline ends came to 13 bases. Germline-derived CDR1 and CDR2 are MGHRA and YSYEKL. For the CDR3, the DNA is TGCGCCAGCAGCCCACAGGAGGGGACCTCCTACGAGCAGTACTTC. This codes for CASSPQEGTSYEQYF.

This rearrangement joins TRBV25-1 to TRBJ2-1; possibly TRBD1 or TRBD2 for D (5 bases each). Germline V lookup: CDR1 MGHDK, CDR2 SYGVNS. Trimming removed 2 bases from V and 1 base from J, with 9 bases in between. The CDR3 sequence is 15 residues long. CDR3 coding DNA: TGTGCCAGCAGTGAACCGGGGCGATCCTACAATGAGCAGTTCTTC. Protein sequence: CASSEPGRSYNEQFF.

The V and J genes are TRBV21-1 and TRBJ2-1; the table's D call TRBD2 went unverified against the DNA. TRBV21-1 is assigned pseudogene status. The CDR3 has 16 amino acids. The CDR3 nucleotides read TGTGCCAGCAGCAAAGTTACCGGGGGGCCGGTCAATGAGCAGTTCTTC. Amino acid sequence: CASSKVTGGPVNEQFF.

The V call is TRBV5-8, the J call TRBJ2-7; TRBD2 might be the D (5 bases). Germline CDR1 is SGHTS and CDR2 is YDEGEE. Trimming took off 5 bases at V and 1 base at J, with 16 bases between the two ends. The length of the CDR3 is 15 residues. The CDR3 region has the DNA TGTGCCAGCAGGCTTGGTGGGCTAGCATCCTACGAGCAGTACTTC. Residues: CASRLGGLASYEQYF. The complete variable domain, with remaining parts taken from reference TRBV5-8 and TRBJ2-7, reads EAGVTQSPTHLIKTRGQQATLRCSPISGHTSVYWYQQALGLGLQFLLWYDEGEERNRGNFPPRFSGRQFPNYSSELNVNALELEDSALYLCASRLGGLASYEQYFGPGTRLTVT.

The CDR3 loop reads CASSSSGTTTYEQYF. CDR3 coding DNA: TGTGCCAGCTCATCCTCCGGGACAACCACCTACGAGCAGTACTTC. The rearrangement joins TRBV18 to TRBJ2-7, with D possibly matching TRBD1 (6 bases). CDR1 KGHSH and CDR2 LQKENI come from the germline V gene. The CDR3 contains 15 residues. Trimming left V 5 bases short and J 2 bases short, with 16 bases between.

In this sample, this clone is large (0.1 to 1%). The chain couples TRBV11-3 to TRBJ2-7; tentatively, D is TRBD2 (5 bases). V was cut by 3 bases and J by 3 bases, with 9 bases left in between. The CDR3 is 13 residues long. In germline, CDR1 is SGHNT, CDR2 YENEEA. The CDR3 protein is CASSFSVSYEQYF. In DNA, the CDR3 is TGTGCCAGCAGCTTTAGCGTAAGCTACGAGCAGTACTTC.

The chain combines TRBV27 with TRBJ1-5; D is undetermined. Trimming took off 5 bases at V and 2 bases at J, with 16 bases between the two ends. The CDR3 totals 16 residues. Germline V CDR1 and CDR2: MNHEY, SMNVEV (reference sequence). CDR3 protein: CASSPWTAYGNQPQHF. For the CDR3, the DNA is TGTGCCAGCAGTCCCTGGACGGCCTACGGCAATCAGCCCCAGCATTTT.

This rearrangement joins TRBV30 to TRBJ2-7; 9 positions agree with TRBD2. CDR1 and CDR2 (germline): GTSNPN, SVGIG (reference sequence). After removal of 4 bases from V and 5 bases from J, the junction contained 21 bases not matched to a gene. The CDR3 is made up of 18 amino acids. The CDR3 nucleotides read TGTGCCTGGACCCATAGCGGGGGACTCACGGGTTTTTATGACGAGCAGTACTTC. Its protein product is CAWTHSGGLTGFYDEQYF. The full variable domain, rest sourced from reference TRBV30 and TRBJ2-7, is SQTIHQWPATLVQPVGSPLSLECTVEGTSNPNLYWYRQAAGRGLQLLFYSVGIGQISSEVPQNLSASRPQDRQFILSSKKLLLSDSGFYLCAWTHSGGLTGFYDEQYFGPGTRLTVT.